This T cell receptor (beta chain) came from a study of patients and donors after allogeneic stem cell transplantation. Each CDR3 protein is one row after TCRdb ran MiXCR on the RT-PCR reads. This table holds roughly 960,000 distinct CDR3 sequences, around 17% found once. The CDR3 sequence is 15 residues long. The V gene's germline CDR1 is MNHNS and CDR2 SASEGT. V was pared by 6 bases and J by 2 bases, with 17 bases between. This TCR was sampled from a human donor who was either an allogeneic HSCT recipient or a stem cell or donor lymphocyte infusion donor (not recorded which). It is not recorded whose cells these are; they may come from a transplant donor. V usage is TRBV6-1 and J usage is TRBJ2-7, with a tentative D call TRBD2 (5 bases). The sequenced material came from blood, either unsorted or a sorted T cell fraction (not recorded which). The chain's CDR3 is CASSFWVGNPYEQYF. CDR3 coding DNA: TGTGCCAGCAGCTTCTGGGTCGGGAATCCCTACGAGCAGTACTTC.